A single TCR beta chain is shown here with its context. This specimen comes from a study of cytomegalovirus exposure and HLA in healthy donors. J was trimmed by 3 bases and V by 6 bases; bases with no gene match: 12. Per the germline V gene, CDR1 is SGHTS and CDR2 is YDEGEE. This CDR3 has 15 residues. Donors likely had unrecorded immune exposures despite being nominally healthy when sampled. Primers for the PCR totalled 60 Vbeta and 13 Jbeta. TCRdb's copy holds only in-frame clones and misses some; the assay was immunoSEQ multiplex PCR. The table includes 150,000 or so clones, roughly 85% detected once.

The clonotype originates from a man between 40 and 49 years old in good health and CMV-seropositive. The V gene is TRBV5-8, the J gene TRBJ2-7, with TRBD1 matching over 7 bases. Sample: PBMCs. Here the CDR3 DNA reads TGTGCCAGCATCCTAACGGGACAGCCTATCTACGAGCAGTACTTC. Its translation is CASILTGQPIYEQYF.